Listed below are T cell receptor beta chains from one sample, sequenced in a study of technical replicates of blood from several donors. Data came from immunoSEQ multiplex PCR; TCRdb stores just in-frame clones and leaves some out. The repertoire consists of under 95,000 clones, with about 94% occurring once and the leading ten covering about 0.26%. The source material was T cells isolated from PBMCs. These receptors were obtained from a human donor in good health. Each CDR3 is given with its conserved first and last residue. The D gene is left open where the match is weak. Size tells how often a clone was seen (once, few, many) or the class of an expanded clone, and some rows leave it out.

V gene	clone size	CDR3 length	J gene	D gene	CDR3 DNA	CDR3 protein
TRBV5-4	-	18	TRBJ2-7	-	TGTGCCAGCAGCTTCCCGGGGGGCGCAGGGATAGTGGACTACGAGCAGTACTTC	CASSFPGGAGIVDYEQYF
TRBV30	-	14	TRBJ1-4	-	TGTGCCTGGAGTGTTCCCCGGGAGGTGGAAAAACTGTTTTTT	CAWSVPREVEKLFF
TRBV7-6	-	15	TRBJ1-5	-	TGTGCCAGCAGCTTGGGGGGAGGCTTAAATCAGCCCCAGCATTTT	CASSLGGGLNQPQHF
TRBV6-4	few	13	TRBJ1-4	-	TGTGCCAGCAGTGACGAGGCCCCGGGAAAACTGTTTTTT	CASSDEAPGKLFF
TRBV4-1	-	16	TRBJ2-1	-	TGCGCCAGCAGCCAAGGAACCGGGATCTACTACAATGAGCAGTTCTTC	CASSQGTGIYYNEQFF
TRBV29-1	-	13	TRBJ1-1	-	TGCAGCGTACAGGGCCTTATGAACACTGAAGCTTTCTTT	CSVQGLMNTEAFF
TRBV9	-	13	TRBJ1-3	-	TGTGCCAGCAGCGTTAGGGGTGGAAACACCATATATTTT	CASSVRGGNTIYF
TRBV10-3	-	14	TRBJ1-2	TRBD1	TGTGCCATCAGTGGAACGGACAGGAACTATGGCTACACCTTC	CAISGTDRNYGYTF
TRBV19	few	12	TRBJ1-1	-	TGTGCCAGTAGTGACAGGAACACTGAAGCTTTCTTT	CASSDRNTEAFF
TRBV7-3	once	15	TRBJ2-3	TRBD2	TGTGCCAGCAGCTTAAGATTGACTAGCCCAGATACGCAGTATTTT	CASSLRLTSPDTQYF
TRBV28	-	15	TRBJ2-7	-	TGTGCCAGCAGTTTAGGCGGGGCCAGCTCCTACGAGCAGTACTTC	CASSLGGASSYEQYF
TRBV10-3	-	15	TRBJ2-1	-	TGTGCCATCAGTGAGTCAGGGACAATTCTTGTTGAGCAGTTCTTC	CAISESGTILVEQFF
TRBV7-2	-	15	TRBJ2-5	-	TGTGCCAGCAGCTCCTGGGGGCTGGGGGCAGAGACCCAGTACTTC	CASSSWGLGAETQYF
TRBV27	-	15	TRBJ1-1	TRBD1	TGTGCCAGCCGAACAGGACAGGGGATGAACACTGAAGCTTTCTTT	CASRTGQGMNTEAFF
TRBV19	-	15	TRBJ2-7	-	TGTGCCAGTAGATTCGCCCCAGTTGGCTCCTACGAGCAGTACTTC	CASRFAPVGSYEQYF
TRBV9	-	16	TRBJ2-2	TRBD2	TGTGCCAGCAGCGTAGCGAGCGGGAGGGCCTCCGGGGAGCTGTTTTTT	CASSVASGRASGELFF